The text below deals with one TCR beta chain. This sample is drawn from a study of blood T cell repertoires in COVID-19. Background on the study: The United States, Italy and Spain provided the acute and convalescent COVID-19 samples. PBMCs, B-cell-depleted T cells, or T cells were the source of the cDNA or gDNA that made up the material.

As originally analysed: By means of reference gene primer amplification, nucleated cell counts were estimated. Produced via immunoSEQ multiplex PCR; TCRdb's table is partial and in-frame only. Clone size and the V and J calls come from that table; the DNA yielded D and trimming. Here the sample spans hundreds of thousands of clones, 70% to 90% being singletons. The V gene's germline CDR1 is LGHNA and CDR2 YSLEER. Trimming at V came to 2 bases and at J to 6 bases, leaving 16 bases not matched to a gene. CDR3 length: 18 residues. What was sequenced was peripheral blood. This chain joins TRBV4-3 and TRBJ2-1, with 7 bases matching TRBD2. This TCR came from a woman between 18 and 30 years old who had recovered from COVID-19. The CDR3 DNA reads TGCGCCAGCAGCCAAACTGCCGCCCCAGCGGGGCCGATCAATGAGCAGTTCTTC. Amino acids: CASSQTAAPAGPINEQFF.